Listed here are 7 T cell receptor beta chains from one sample, sequenced in a study of CD8 T cells in ankylosing spondylitis. TCRdb ran MiXCR on the 5' RACE reads and lists one entry per CDR3 protein. The data show just under 350,000 distinct CDR3 sequences, over 12% seen once. Material for sequencing was blood, either unsorted or a sorted T cell fraction (not recorded which). Source of these receptors: a male donor with ankylosing spondylitis or in good health (not recorded which).

This clonotype appeared a single time. V and J are TRBV19 and TRBJ2-3, with D unresolved. The CDR3 runs to 14 residues. Germline V gives CDR1 LNHDA, CDR2 SQIVND (reference sequence). Trimming shortened V by 3 bases and J by 3 bases, and 10 bases separated the two germline ends. The CDR3 region is CASSMSRKTDTQYF. The DNA of the CDR3 is TGTGCCAGTAGTATGTCCAGGAAGACAGATACGCAGTATTTT.

The chain is built from TRBV4-2 and TRBJ2-5; TRBD2 matches 12 bases. Germline lookup yields CDR1 LGHNA and CDR2 YNFKEQ. The CDR3 covers 17 residues. The ends lost 3 bases at V and 3 bases at J; junction bases unmatched: 8. CDR3: CASSQGLAGPGEETQYF. CDR3 bases: TGTGCCAGCAGCCAGGGACTAGCGGGCCCGGGCGAAGAGACCCAGTACTTC.

The table lists this clonotype with many counts. The chain links TRBV7-2 to TRBJ2-2; 12 nucleotides align to TRBD2. Losses at the gene ends were 2 bases for V and 5 bases for J; bases not matched to a gene: 6. The CDR3 length is 17 residues. Germline assignment: CDR1 SGHTA and CDR2 FQGNSA. CDR3 sequence (DNA): TGTGCCAGCAGCTTATCTAGCGGGGGGGCCGGTACCGGGGAGCTGTTTTTT. As protein: CASSLSSGGAGTGELFF. Together with reference TRBV7-2 and TRBJ2-2, the CDR3 gives the full variable domain: GAGVSQSPSNKVTEKGKDVELRCDPISGHTALYWYRQSLGQGLEFLIYFQGNSAPDKSGLPSDRFSAERTGGSVSTLTIQRTQQEDSAVYLCASSLSSGGAGTGELFFGEGSRLTVL.

The CDR3 sequence is CSASNVAGQWSPLHF. CDR3 in DNA: TGCAGTGCTAGTAATGTGGCCGGGCAATGGTCACCCCTCCACTTT. The genes are TRBV20-1 and TRBJ1-6, with D hard to call. V shed 3 bases and J shed 10 bases, with 19 bases lying between them. Looked up from germline, CDR1 is DFQATT and CDR2 is SNEGSKA (reference sequence). CDR3 length: 15 amino acids.

The chain joins TRBV5-6 to TRBJ2-5; no reliable D call. The germline CDR1 and CDR2 sequences are SGHDT and YYEEEE. Trimming pared 5 bases from V and 5 bases from J, leaving 7 bases between. CDR3 size: 11 residues. The CDR3 here is CASRKWETQYF. The CDR3 nucleotides read TGTGCCAGCAGAAAATGGGAGACCCAGTACTTC.

The chain has TRBV5-1 and TRBJ2-2; D gene ambiguous. Germline V gene data show CDR1 as SGHRS and CDR2 as YFSETQ. The CDR3 contains 16 residues. The ends were cut back, 0 bases at V and 1 base at J, with 10 bases in the middle. The CDR3 loop is CASSLACGVNTGELFF. The CDR3 DNA is TGCGCCAGCAGCTTGGCGTGTGGTGTGAACACCGGGGAGCTGTTTTTT. The full variable domain, in which reference TRBV5-1 and TRBJ2-2 provide the parts outside the CDR3, is KAGVTQTPRYLIKTRGQQVTLSCSPISGHRSVSWYQQTPGQGLQFLFEYFSETQRNKGNFPGRFSGRQFSNSRSEMNVSTLELGDSALYLCASSLACGVNTGELFFGEGSRLTVL.

A few counts support this clonotype. No DNA is shown, since the ends of the CDR3 on it are uncertain; the CDR3 is the one TCRdb lists. The chain employs TRBV2 and TRBJ1-5; the table calls TRBD1, which could not be checked here. The CDR3 is 15 residues long, ends included. Germline assignment: CDR1 SNHLY and CDR2 FYNNEI. The chain's CDR3 is CASSTSTGQVQPQHF.